The next 13 T cell receptor beta chains were all read from a single sample in a study of cytomegalovirus exposure and HLA in healthy donors (dated by TCRdb to about 2017). The library relied on the immunoSEQ multiplex PCR assay. The multiplex PCR relied on a mix of 60 forward primers for TCR Vbeta segments and 13 reverse primers for TCR Jbeta segments. TCRdb provides this immuneACCESS table in a form limited to in-frame rearrangements. Some clones are lacking; in checked studies, under half of them reflect an unresolved V gene, and why the rest are absent is not known. The sample includes 110,000 to 150,000 clones, with roughly 9.4% observed a single time. Less than 2% of the sample rests with the top ten. Source material: PBMCs. The receptors come from a male donor in good health and CMV-seronegative.

Turning to this clone: Other DNA sequences within the sample encode an identical CDR3. The V gene is TRBV7-2, the J gene TRBJ2-7; 8 positions agree with TRBD1. V dropped 3 bases and J dropped 0; count of bases not matched to a gene: 4. The germline CDR1 and CDR2 sequences are SGHTA and FQGNSA. The CDR3 loop spans 15 amino acids. As DNA, the CDR3 is TGTGCCAGCAGCTTGGTCGGGACAGGCTCCTACGAGCAGTACTTC. It codes for CASSLVGTGSYEQYF.

This clone came up a few times. The CDR3, as DNA: TGTGCCAGTAGCGAGCCAGGGGGCAATCAGCCCCAGCATTTT. Its translation is CASSEPGGNQPQHF. V usage is TRBV19 and J usage is TRBJ1-5, with D maybe TRBD1 (6 bases). This CDR3 spans 14 amino acids. Germline-derived CDR1 and CDR2 are LNHDA and SQIVND (reference sequence). Trimming took 6 bases from V and 2 from J, leaving 11 bases between them. Filled out from reference TRBV19 and TRBJ1-5, the complete variable domain reads DGGITQSPKYLFRKEGQNVTLSCEQNLNHDAMYWYRQDPGQGLRLIYYSQIVNDFQKGDIAEGYSVSREKKESFPLTVTSAQKNPTAFYLCASSEPGGNQPQHFGDGTRLSIL.

The CDR3 here is CASSPQLAGQETQYF. The CDR3 DNA reads TGTGCCAGCTCACCACAACTAGCGGGCCAAGAGACCCAGTACTTC. The V call is TRBV18, the J call TRBJ2-5; 9 positions match TRBD2. Germline V gene lookup returns CDR1 KGHSH and CDR2 LQKENI. CDR3 length: 15 residues. The ends lost 1 base at V and 1 base at J; junction bases unmatched: 1.

The rearrangement uses TRBV25-1 and TRBJ2-7, with D perhaps matching TRBD1 (5 bases). The germline gives CDR1 MGHDK, CDR2 SYGVNS. V was pared by 6 bases and J by 7 bases, with 10 bases between. The CDR3 runs 11 residues. Here the CDR3 reads CASSRWTEQYF. Here the CDR3 DNA reads TGTGCCAGCAGCCGGTGGACAGAGCAGTACTTC.

This clone was detected only a few times. The J gene is TRBJ1-3, the V gene TRBV1. TRBV1 is a pseudogene segment. CDR3 length equals 16 residues. The CDR3 sequence: CTSSLTPLLSGNTIYF. The CDR3, as DNA: TGCACCAGCAGCCTCACTCCCCTCCTCTCTGGAAACACCATATATTTT.

The gene calls are TRBV2 and TRBJ2-5, with TRBD1 identical over 8 bases. The assigned J gene may be wrong: the sequence end matches TRBJ2-7 better. The CDR3 has 14 amino acids. Germline V gene lookup returns CDR1 SNHLY and CDR2 FYNNEI. The CDR3 DNA is TGTGCCAGCAGGGAACCCGGGACAGGAGGCGAGCAGTACTTC. This sequence encodes CASREPGTGGEQYF.

This clone was seen more than once but under ten times. The chain is built from TRBV18 and TRBJ1-3; D is ambiguous. CDR1 and CDR2 (germline): KGHSH, LQKENI. Trimming cost V 3 bases and J 0 bases, with 15 bases left between them. The CDR3 is 17 residues long. The chain's CDR3 is CASSPTLGFVSGNTIYF. DNA for the CDR3: TGTGCCAGCTCACCTACGTTGGGCTTCGTCTCTGGAAACACCATATATTTT. Drawing the rest from reference TRBV18 and TRBJ1-3, the complete variable domain is NAGVMQNPRHLVRRRGQEARLRCSPMKGHSHVYWYRQLPEEGLKFMVYLQKENIIDESGMPKERFSAEFPKEGPSILRIQQVVRGDSAAYFCASSPTLGFVSGNTIYFGEGSWLTVV.

In this sample, this clone turned up a few times. This sequence joins TRBV9 and TRBJ2-2; D is undetermined. The germline V gene has CDR1 SGDLS and CDR2 YYNGEE. The CDR3 sequence is 13 residues long. V lost 5 bases, J lost 7 bases, and 12 bases lay in between. The CDR3 DNA follows: TGTGCCAGCAGTGAACAGTGGATCGGGGAGCTGTTTTTT. It codes for CASSEQWIGELFF.

This clone was counted only a few times. This sequence joins TRBV9 and TRBJ2-6, with a possible D match to TRBD1 (6 bases). Germline CDR1 SGDLS, CDR2 YYNGEE. The CDR3 contains 19 residues. With 0 bases removed from V and 1 base from J, the gap between germline ends came to 17 bases. The DNA for the CDR3 is TGTGCCAGCAGCGTAGGATTCCAGGGGTATAGTTCTGGGGCCAACGTCCTGACTTTC. It yields the protein CASSVGFQGYSSGANVLTF.

The rearrangement links TRBV11-3 to TRBJ2-7; possibly TRBD1 for D (6 bases). Between the trimmed V and J ends, which lost 3 bases and 1 base, there was a span of 7 bases. The CDR3 covers 13 residues. Per germline, CDR1 SGHNT and CDR2 YENEEA. CDR3 amino acids: CASSLGASYEQYF. The CDR3 bases are TGTGCCAGCAGCTTGGGGGCTTCCTACGAGCAGTACTTC.

This sequence joins TRBV7-9 and TRBJ2-3; 12 positions match TRBD2. This CDR3 is 17 amino acids long. Per the germline V gene, CDR1 is SEHNR and CDR2 is FQNEAQ (reference sequence). V lost 4 bases and J lost 0; bases outside the gene matches: 5. CDR3 in DNA: TGTGCCAGCAGCTCCCTAGCGGGGGGGACTAGCACAGATACGCAGTATTTT. The encoded protein is CASSSLAGGTSTDTQYF.

This clone has a handful of counts. The rearrangement joins TRBV5-6 to TRBJ2-1, with D possibly TRBD1 on 5 matching bases. V was pared by 2 bases and J by 6 bases, with 15 bases between. Germline CDR1 reads SGHDT; CDR2 reads YYEEEE. The CDR3 runs 15 residues. The DNA of the CDR3 is TGTGCCAGCAGCTTCCCAGGGATCAAGGGCAATGAGCAGTTCTTC. Protein sequence: CASSFPGIKGNEQFF.

This clone was detected a few times. V and J are TRBV28 and TRBJ2-7; D gene uncertain. CDR1 and CDR2 (germline): MDHEN, SYDVKM. With 4 bases removed from V and 7 bases from J, the gap between germline ends came to 11 bases. The CDR3 sequence is 12 residues long. CDR3 DNA: TGTGCCAGCAGTTCGACACGTCTGGAGCAGTACTTC. Encoded protein: CASSSTRLEQYF.